The rows below give T cell receptor beta chains drawn from one sample of a study of blood T cell repertoires in COVID-19. Clones were read by immunoSEQ multiplex PCR, and TCRdb kept only the in-frame ones, dropping some. Found here are some 150,000 clones, 85% to 90% of them singletons; the top ten hold about 4%. The material sequenced was peripheral blood. The receptors originated from a man in his late teens or twenties with active or convalescent COVID-19. Both conserved end residues are part of each CDR3. D genes are given only for firm matches. The size entry is marked missing in some rows and otherwise reads once, few, many or a size class.

>TRBV14|-|TRBD1|TRBJ1-1
TGTGCCAGCAGCATCCGGACAGGGAGGGACACTGAAGCTTTCTTT
CASSIRTGRDTEAFF
>TRBV28|-|TRBD2|TRBJ2-7
TGTGCCAGCAGTTTGGACGGACTAGGGCATTCCTACGAGCAGTACTTC
CASSLDGLGHSYEQYF
>TRBV2|-|-|TRBJ2-2
TGTGCCAGCAGTGACGGGGGTACCGGGGAGCTGTTTTTT
CASSDGGTGELFF
>TRBV14|few|-|TRBJ1-2
TGTGCCAGCAGCCAAGGACTCCAGGGGCAAGTCTATGGCTACACCTTC
CASSQGLQGQVYGYTF
>TRBV5-4|few|TRBD2|TRBJ2-4
TGTGCCAGCAGCCACGACGCCGGACTAGCGGGGCCCTCAGCCAAAAACATTCAGTACTTC
CASSHDAGLAGPSAKNIQYF
>TRBV6-4|-|TRBD1|TRBJ1-1
TGTGCCAGCAGTGACTCGGACAGGGGGCCCACTGAAGCTTTCTTT
CASSDSDRGPTEAFF
>TRBV19|-|TRBD1|TRBJ1-5
TGTGCCAGTAGAAGACAGGGTGTGAGTCAGCCCCAGCATTTT
CASRRQGVSQPQHF
>TRBV2|-|-|TRBJ1-2
TGTGCCAGCATTCTACCCGGGATTGCTAACTATGGCTACACCTTC
CASILPGIANYGYTF
>TRBV27|once|TRBD1|TRBJ2-7
TGTGCCAGCAGCCGGACAGGACCAACCTACGAGCAGTACTTC
CASSRTGPTYEQYF
>TRBV25-1|-|TRBD1|TRBJ2-4
TGTGCCAGCAGTGAATCTTTTTTGGACAGGGCAGCCAAAAACATTCAGTACTTC
CASSESFLDRAAKNIQYF
>TRBV7-9|once|TRBD1|TRBJ2-6
TGTGCCAGCGTGTTGAGGGGGCGTTTTGGGGCCAACGTCCTGACTTTC
CASVLRGRFGANVLTF
>TRBV6-5|-|-|TRBJ2-1
TGTGCCAGCAACCTAGCGCCAAGCTCCTACAATGAGCAGTTCTTC
CASNLAPSSYNEQFF
>TRBV11-3|once|TRBD1|TRBJ1-1
TGTGCCAGCAGCTTGGGACAGGGTGAGACTGAAGCTTTCTTT
CASSLGQGETEAFF
>TRBV7-2|-|-|TRBJ1-3
TGTGCCAGCAGCTTAGATCACACCTCTGGAAACACCATATATTTT
CASSLDHTSGNTIYF
>TRBV4-2|-|-|TRBJ2-2
TGTGCCAGCAGCCAAGACAGGCAGAACACCGGGGAGCTGTTTTTT
CASSQDRQNTGELFF
>TRBV12-3/TRBV12-4|few|-|TRBJ1-3
TGTGCCAGCAGGTACAACTCTGGAAACACCATATATTTT
CASRYNSGNTIYF
>TRBV28|once|-|TRBJ1-3
TGTGCCAGCAGCCGTGTCGGAAACACCATATATTTT
CASSRVGNTIYF
>TRBV5-1|-|-|TRBJ1-5
TGCGCCAGCAGCTTGGTCGAGGGACAACAGCCCCAGCATTTT
CASSLVEGQQPQHF
>TRBV24-1|-|TRBD2|TRBJ2-1
TGTGCCACCAGTGAAGTCGGGACTACATTCTCCAATGAGCAGTTCTTC
CATSEVGTTFSNEQFF
>TRBV6-5|once|-|TRBJ2-2
TGTGCCAGCATGTTCAGTGACACCGGGGAGCTGTTTTTT
CASMFSDTGELFF